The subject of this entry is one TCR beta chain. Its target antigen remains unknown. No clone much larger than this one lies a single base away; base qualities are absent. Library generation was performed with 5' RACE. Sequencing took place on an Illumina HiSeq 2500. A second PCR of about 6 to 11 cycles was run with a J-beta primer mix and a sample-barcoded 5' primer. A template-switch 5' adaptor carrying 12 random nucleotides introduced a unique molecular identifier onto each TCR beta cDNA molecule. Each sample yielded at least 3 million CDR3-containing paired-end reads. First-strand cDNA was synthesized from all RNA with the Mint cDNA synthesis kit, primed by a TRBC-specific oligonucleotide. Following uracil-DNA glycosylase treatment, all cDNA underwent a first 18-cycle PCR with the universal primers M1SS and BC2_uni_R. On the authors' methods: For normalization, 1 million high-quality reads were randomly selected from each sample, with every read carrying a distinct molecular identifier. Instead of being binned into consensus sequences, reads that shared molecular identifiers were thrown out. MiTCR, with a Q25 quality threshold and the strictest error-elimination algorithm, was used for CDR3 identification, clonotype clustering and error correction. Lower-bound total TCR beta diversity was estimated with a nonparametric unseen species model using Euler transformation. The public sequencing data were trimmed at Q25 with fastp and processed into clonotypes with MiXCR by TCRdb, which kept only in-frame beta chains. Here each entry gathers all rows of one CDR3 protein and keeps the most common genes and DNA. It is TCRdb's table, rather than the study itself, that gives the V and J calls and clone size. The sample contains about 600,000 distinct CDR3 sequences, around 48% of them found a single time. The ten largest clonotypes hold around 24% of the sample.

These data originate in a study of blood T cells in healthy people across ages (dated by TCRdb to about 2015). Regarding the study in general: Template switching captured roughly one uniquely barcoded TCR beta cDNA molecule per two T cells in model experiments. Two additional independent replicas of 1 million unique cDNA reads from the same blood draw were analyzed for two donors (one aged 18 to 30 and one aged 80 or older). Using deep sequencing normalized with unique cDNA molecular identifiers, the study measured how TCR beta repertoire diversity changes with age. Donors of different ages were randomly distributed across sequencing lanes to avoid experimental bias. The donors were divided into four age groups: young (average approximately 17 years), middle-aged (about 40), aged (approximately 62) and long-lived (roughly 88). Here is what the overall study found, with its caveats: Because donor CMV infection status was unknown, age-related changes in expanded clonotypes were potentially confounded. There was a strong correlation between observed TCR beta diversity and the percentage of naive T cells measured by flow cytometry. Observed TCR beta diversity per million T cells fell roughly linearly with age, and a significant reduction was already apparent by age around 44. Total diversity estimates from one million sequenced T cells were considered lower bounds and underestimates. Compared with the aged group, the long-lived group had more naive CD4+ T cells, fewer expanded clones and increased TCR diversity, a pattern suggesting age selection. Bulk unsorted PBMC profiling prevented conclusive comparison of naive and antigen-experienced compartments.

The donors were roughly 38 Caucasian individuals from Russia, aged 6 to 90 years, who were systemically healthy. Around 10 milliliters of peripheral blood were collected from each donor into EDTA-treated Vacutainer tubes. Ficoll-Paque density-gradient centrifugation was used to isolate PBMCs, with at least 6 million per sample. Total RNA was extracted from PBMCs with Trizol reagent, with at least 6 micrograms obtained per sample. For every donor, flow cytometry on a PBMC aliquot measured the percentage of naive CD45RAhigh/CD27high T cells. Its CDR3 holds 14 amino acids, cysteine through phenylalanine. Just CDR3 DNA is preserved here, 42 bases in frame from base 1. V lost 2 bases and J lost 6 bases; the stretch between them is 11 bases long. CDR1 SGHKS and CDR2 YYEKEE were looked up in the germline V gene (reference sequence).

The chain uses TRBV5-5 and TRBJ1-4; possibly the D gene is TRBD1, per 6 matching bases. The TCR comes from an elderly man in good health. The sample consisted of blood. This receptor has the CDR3 CASSLMAGDEKLFF. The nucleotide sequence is TGTGCCAGCAGCTTAATGGCAGGGGATGAAAAACTGTTTTTT.